The 29 T cell receptor beta chains given below trace back to one sample, sequenced in a study of cytomegalovirus exposure and HLA in healthy donors. The PCR made use of 60 Vbeta and 13 Jbeta primers. The table came from immunoSEQ multiplex PCR; TCRdb's copy has only in-frame clones and leaves some out. The sample carries 150,000 to 200,000 clones, approximately 80% recorded once. The specimen was PBMCs. These receptors all stem from a man in his fifties or sixties in good health and CMV-seropositive.

This clone was detected only a few times. V and J are TRBV7-9 and TRBJ2-1; 9 bases line up with TRBD1. CDR3 length: 15 residues. The germline V gene encodes CDR1 SEHNR and CDR2 FQNEAQ (reference sequence). The V segment lost 5 bases and the J segment 2 bases; nucleotides outside the gene matches: 4. The CDR3 DNA sequence: TGTGCCAGCAGCCAGGGACAGGGTACCTACAATGAGCAGTTCTTC. Protein sequence: CASSQGQGTYNEQFF.

This clone was found once. The V and J genes are TRBV6-1 and TRBJ1-1, with D hard to call. CDR1 is MNHNS, CDR2 SASEGT, per germline. The CDR3 has 12 amino acids. V gave up 5 bases and J gave up 0 bases, with 4 bases separating them. This chain's CDR3 is CASSTLNTEAFF. The CDR3 region has the DNA TGTGCCAGCAGTACATTGAACACTGAAGCTTTCTTT.

This clone occurred a few times. The genes are TRBV5-4 and TRBJ1-2, with 7 nucleotides matching TRBD1. Trimming cost V 2 bases and J 2 bases; bases outside gene matches: 0. The CDR3 is made up of 13 amino acids. CDR1 is SGHNT, CDR2 YYREEE, per germline (reference sequence). The CDR3 loop is CASSLQGNYGYTF. CDR3 in DNA: TGTGCCAGCAGCTTACAGGGGAACTATGGCTACACCTTC.

The chain links TRBV2 to TRBJ1-4, with 8 bases aligning to TRBD1. Trimming removed 3 bases from V and 6 bases from J; junction bases left unmatched: 6. Per the germline V gene, CDR1 is SNHLY and CDR2 is FYNNEI. The CDR3 has 15 amino acids. CDR3 protein: CASSDRGLIDEKLFF. Here the CDR3 DNA reads TGTGCCAGCAGTGACAGGGGGCTGATTGATGAAAAACTGTTTTTT.

V and J are TRBV2 and TRBJ1-1; TRBD1 might be the D (6 bases). Deletions cut 8 bases from V and 1 base from J, with 11 bases between. Germline CDR1 and CDR2: SNHLY and FYNNEI. This CDR3 has 13 amino acids. CDR3 DNA: TGTGCCAGCTACCGGACAGAGAACACTGAAGCTTTCTTT. It codes for CASYRTENTEAFF.

The gene calls are TRBV6-5 and TRBJ2-7, with 8 bases that match TRBD1. V was clipped by 7 bases and J by 6 bases; unmatched bases: 8. CDR3 length: 13 residues. CDR1 is MNHEY and CDR2 is SVGAGI in the germline V gene. CDR3 in DNA: TGTGCCAGCATCGGACAGGGTAGGCGCGAGCAGTACTTC. It specifies CASIGQGRREQYF.

The genes are TRBV19 and TRBJ1-5; D is undetermined. The germline V and J ends were trimmed by 5 bases and 1 base, with 9 bases remaining between them. CDR3 length equals 14 residues. The germline V gene encodes CDR1 LNHDA and CDR2 SQIVND (reference sequence). The CDR3 loop reads CASSPRHSNQPQHF. Here the CDR3 DNA reads TGTGCCAGTAGTCCACGACACAGCAATCAGCCCCAGCATTTT.

The rearrangement links TRBV11-2 to TRBJ1-1; 7 bases are shared with TRBD1. The CDR3 covers 13 residues. From germline, CDR1 is SGHAT and CDR2 FQNNGV. Unmatched junction bases numbered 9, after V lost 6 bases and J lost 8 bases. This CDR3 reads CASSWRQGGEAFF. CDR3 DNA: TGTGCCAGCAGTTGGAGACAGGGTGGGGAAGCTTTCTTT.

In DNA form, the CDR3 reads TGTGCCAGCTCACGCATGGGGGCACAGGCGGGCTACGAGCAGTACTTC. Translated, it gives CASSRMGAQAGYEQYF. The chain combines TRBV18 with TRBJ2-7; weak D call: TRBD1 (6 bases). V gave up 4 bases and J gave up 3 bases, with 19 bases separating them. The CDR3 contains 16 residues. CDR1 and CDR2 from the germline V gene are KGHSH and LQKENI.

This clone was seen a single time. V usage is TRBV12-5 and J usage is TRBJ2-3; TRBD2 matches 14 bases. The germline V gene encodes CDR1 LGHNT and CDR2 FRNRAP. The J segment lost 5 bases and the V segment lost 5 bases, leaving 9 bases of the junction unmatched. This CDR3 region has 17 residues. CDR3 bases: TGTGCTAGTGGTCCGGGCGGACTAGCGGGGGGTATAGATACGCAGTATTTT. It codes for CASGPGGLAGGIDTQYF.

This chain uses TRBV27 with TRBJ1-2; no firm D call. This CDR3 comprises 15 residues. The V end lost 0 bases, the J end lost 4 bases, and 12 bases lay between the germline ends. Germline values: CDR1 MNHEY, CDR2 SMNVEV (reference sequence). The CDR3 protein is CASSLSDGSTYGYTF. DNA of the CDR3: TGTGCCAGCAGTTTATCGGACGGGAGTACCTATGGCTACACCTTC.

The J gene is TRBJ2-3, the V gene TRBV28; 10 nucleotides agree with TRBD2. The CDR3 runs 16 residues. With 2 bases clipped from V and 2 bases from J, the junction kept 4 bases outside the gene matches. CDR1 and CDR2 (germline): MDHEN, SYDVKM. DNA for the CDR3: TGTGCCAGCAGTTTAAGCGGGGGGGGAAACACAGATACGCAGTATTTT. Translated, it gives CASSLSGGGNTDTQYF.

The gene calls are TRBV19 and TRBJ1-4; no clear D. V was shortened by 3 bases and J by 5 bases, with 13 bases between the two germline ends. Germline V gene sequence: CDR1 LNHDA, CDR2 SQIVND (reference sequence). The CDR3 sequence is 15 residues long. CDR3 coding DNA: TGTGCCAGTAGTATGACTGAACGGGAGAATGAAAAACTGTTTTTT. Translated: CASSMTERENEKLFF. The variable domain in full, with the rest retrieved from reference TRBV19 and TRBJ1-4, is DGGITQSPKYLFRKEGQNVTLSCEQNLNHDAMYWYRQDPGQGLRLIYYSQIVNDFQKGDIAEGYSVSREKKESFPLTVTSAQKNPTAFYLCASSMTERENEKLFFGSGTQLSVL.

The chain carries TRBV7-9 and TRBJ1-5; a weak D match, TRBD1 (6 bases). V lost 5 bases and J 5 bases, leaving 19 bases between the germline ends. The CDR3 runs 16 residues. Germline V lookup: CDR1 SEHNR, CDR2 FQNEAQ (reference sequence). CDR3 in amino acids: CASSRPTWTEDQPQHF. The CDR3 DNA is TGTGCCAGCAGCCGCCCTACTTGGACAGAAGATCAGCCCCAGCATTTT.

The rearrangement uses TRBV9 and TRBJ1-3; TRBD1 aligns across 10 bases. CDR3 length: 15 amino acids. From germline, CDR1 is SGDLS and CDR2 YYNGEE. V gave up 3 bases and J gave up 6 bases; unmatched junction bases: 6. CDR3 loop: CASSEDRGTLNTIYF. CDR3 DNA: TGTGCCAGCAGCGAGGACAGGGGGACCCTAAACACCATATATTTT.

This chain links TRBV25-1 with TRBJ1-6; 8 bases line up with TRBD1. The germline V gene has CDR1 MGHDK and CDR2 SYGVNS. The ends lost 6 bases at V and 7 bases at J; junction bases unmatched: 11. The CDR3 length is 16 residues. Written as DNA, the CDR3 is TGTGCCAGCAGCCTCAGGACAGGGAGAATAAATTCACCCCTCCACTTT. Protein sequence: CASSLRTGRINSPLHF.

This clone was observed a handful of times. The chain is built from TRBV11-3 and TRBJ1-1, with D perhaps TRBD1 (5 bases). Trimming took off 5 bases at V and 7 bases at J, with 29 bases between the two ends. The length of the CDR3 is 18 residues. Germline CDR1 is SGHNT and CDR2 is YENEEA. The CDR3 sequence: CASSKSAGAGIKSVEAFF. The DNA of the CDR3 is TGTGCCAGCAGCAAGTCCGCTGGGGCAGGAATAAAGTCGGTTGAAGCTTTCTTT.

The J gene is TRBJ1-1, the V gene TRBV18; D is possibly TRBD1 (5 bases). V lost 1 base, J lost 1 base, and 16 bases lay in between. This CDR3 comprises 17 residues. Germline-derived CDR1 and CDR2 are KGHSH and LQKENI. CDR3 loop: CASSPRYKGSSNTEAFF. CDR3 nucleotides: TGTGCCAGCTCACCACGGTATAAGGGGTCCTCGAACACTGAAGCTTTCTTT.

In its sample, this clone was seen once. The gene calls are TRBV6-5 and TRBJ1-1, with a possible D match to TRBD1 (5 bases). The germline V gene encodes CDR1 MNHEY and CDR2 SVGAGI. Trimming removed 4 bases at V and 3 bases at J, with 12 bases between. There are 14 residues in the CDR3. CDR3 in amino acids: CASSSLREDTEAFF. In DNA form, the CDR3 reads TGTGCCAGCAGTTCCCTCAGGGAAGACACTGAAGCTTTCTTT.

The chain recombines TRBV6-5 with TRBJ1-6, with TRBD1 as a possible D gene (5 bases). Deletions cut 6 bases from V and 13 bases from J, with 19 bases between. Germline V CDR1 and CDR2: MNHEY, SVGAGI. CDR3 length: 14 amino acids. The CDR3 reads CASRYDSNQLPLHF. In nucleotides, the CDR3 is TGTGCCAGCAGATATGACAGCAACCAACTCCCCCTCCACTTT.

This chain joins TRBV4-1 and TRBJ2-2, with 11 bases lining up with TRBD1. Germline values: CDR1 MGHRA, CDR2 YSYEKL. Germline trimming cut 4 bases from V and 6 bases from J; bases unmatched to any gene: 13. The CDR3 length is 18 residues. The CDR3 sequence is CASSLRTGGDFVAGELFF. The CDR3 DNA reads TGCGCCAGCAGCCTGCGGACAGGGGGCGATTTTGTAGCCGGGGAGCTGTTTTTT.

V is TRBV5-3 and J is TRBJ2-5; 9 bases are a match to TRBD2. TRBV5-3 belongs to the ORF category, with a function that is uncertain. The CDR3 length is 16 residues. Germline trimming cut 2 bases from V and 2 bases from J; bases unmatched to any gene: 7. The CDR3 region is CARSFSSSGVQETQYF. CDR3 sequence (DNA): TGTGCCAGAAGCTTTTCGTCTAGCGGGGTACAAGAGACCCAGTACTTC.

The gene calls are TRBV4-3 and TRBJ1-6; D might be TRBD1 (6 bases). The V gene's germline CDR1 is LGHNA and CDR2 YSLEER. The ends were cut back, 2 bases at V and 13 bases at J, with 27 bases in the middle. This CDR3 is built from 18 residues. CDR3 in amino acids: CASSQTPPGQGSPAPLHF. In nucleotides, the CDR3 is TGCGCCAGCAGCCAAACCCCCCCGGGTCAGGGGTCCCCCGCTCCCCTCCACTTT.

In DNA, the CDR3 is TGTGCCAGTACCGGGGGGGCTTTGACTAATGAAAAACTGTTTTTT. Protein sequence: CASTGGALTNEKLFF. This rearrangement joins TRBV19 to TRBJ1-4, with D possibly TRBD1 on 6 matching bases. The CDR3 totals 15 residues. V was cut by 7 bases and J by 2 bases, with 14 bases left in between. Germline CDR1 is LNHDA and CDR2 is SQIVND (reference sequence).

The J gene is TRBJ2-3, the V gene TRBV4-3; D uncertain. Trimming took off 1 base at V and 2 bases at J, with 7 bases between the two ends. CDR1 and CDR2 from the germline V gene are LGHNA and YSLEER. The CDR3 totals 14 residues. This CDR3 is CASSQASNTDTQYF. The CDR3 nucleotides read TGCGCCAGCAGCCAAGCAAGCAACACAGATACGCAGTATTTT.

The rearrangement uses TRBV5-1 and TRBJ2-7; TRBD1 might be the D (6 bases). Germline V gene sequence: CDR1 SGHRS, CDR2 YFSETQ. This CDR3 contains 14 residues. V was trimmed by 4 bases and J by 6 bases, leaving 17 bases between them. The CDR3: CASSPDVRGFEQYF. CDR3 DNA sequence: TGCGCCAGCAGCCCCGACGTCAGGGGTTTCGAGCAGTACTTC.

This chain connects TRBV21-1 to TRBJ2-7; TRBD2 reflects the table's D call only, with no check against the DNA. TRBV21-1 is described as a pseudogene. The CDR3 extends over 17 amino acids. The CDR3 here is CASSKFSMGGDPYEQYF. In DNA form, the CDR3 reads TGTGCCAGCAGCAAATTTTCCATGGGAGGGGACCCCTACGAGCAGTACTTC.

This clone has just a few counts. The chain joins TRBV4-1 to TRBJ2-7; maybe TRBD2 (5 bases). Trimming cost V 1 base and J 5 bases, with 18 bases left between them. The CDR3 contains 16 residues. Looked up from germline, CDR1 is MGHRA and CDR2 is YSYEKL. CDR3 nucleotides: TGCGCCAGCAGCCAAGCATACCGGGCGCGGGTGGACGAGCAGTACTTC. Translation: CASSQAYRARVDEQYF.

A single count supports this clone. The CDR3 loop reads CASSFWGQRTDTQYF. CDR3 sequence (DNA): TGCGCCAGCAGCTTTTGGGGACAGCGCACAGATACGCAGTATTTT. This chain uses TRBV5-1 with TRBJ2-3; 7 bases match TRBD1. V was pared by 2 bases and J by 1 base, with 4 bases of the junction left unmatched. This CDR3 has 15 residues. From germline, CDR1 is SGHRS and CDR2 YFSETQ.